This T cell receptor (beta chain) was captured by sequencing in a study of tumor-infiltrating lymphocytes in oesophageal squamous cell carcinoma. On this clonotype itself: Germline is not matched at one junction end, which may reflect a read error.

The CDR3 covers 13 residues. Germline loops: CDR1 SGHTA, CDR2 FQGNSA. Via MiXCR, TCRdb re-called the PCR reads, giving one row per CDR3 protein. The sample records some 8,300 distinct CDR3 sequences, just over 65% being singletons. The chain uses TRBV7-2 and TRBJ2-7; 7 bases fit TRBD1. Sequenced: esophageal tumor tissue. This clonotype was obtained from a female donor with esophageal squamous cell carcinoma. CDR3 sequence: CASSPGQALEQYF. The CDR3 DNA reads as TGTGCCAGCAGCCCCGGACAGGCTCTCGAGCAGTACTTT. The full variable domain, with the rest looked up from reference TRBV7-2 and TRBJ2-7, is GAGVSQSPSNKVTEKGKDVELRCDPISGHTALYWYRQSLGQGLEFLIYFQGNSAPDKSGLPSDRFSAERTGGSVSTLTIQRTQQEDSAVYLCASSPGQALEQYFGPGTRLTVT.